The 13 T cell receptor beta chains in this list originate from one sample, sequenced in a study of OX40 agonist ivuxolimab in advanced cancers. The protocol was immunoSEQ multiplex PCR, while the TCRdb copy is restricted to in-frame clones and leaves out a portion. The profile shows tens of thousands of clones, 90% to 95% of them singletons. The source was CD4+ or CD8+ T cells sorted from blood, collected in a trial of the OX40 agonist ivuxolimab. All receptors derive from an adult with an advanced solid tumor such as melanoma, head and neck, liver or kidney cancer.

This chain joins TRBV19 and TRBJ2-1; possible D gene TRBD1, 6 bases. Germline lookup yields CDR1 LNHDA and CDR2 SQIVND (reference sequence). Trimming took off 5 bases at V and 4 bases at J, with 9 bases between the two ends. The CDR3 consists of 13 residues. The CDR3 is CASSPGTYNEQFF. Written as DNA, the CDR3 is TGTGCCAGTAGTCCGGGGACATACAATGAGCAGTTCTTC.

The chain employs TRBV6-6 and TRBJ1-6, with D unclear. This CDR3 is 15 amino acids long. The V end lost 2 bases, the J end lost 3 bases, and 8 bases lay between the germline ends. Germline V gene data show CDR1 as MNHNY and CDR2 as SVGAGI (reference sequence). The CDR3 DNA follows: TGTGCCAGCAGTTACGCGGATAACTATAATTCACCCCTCCACTTT. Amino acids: CASSYADNYNSPLHF.

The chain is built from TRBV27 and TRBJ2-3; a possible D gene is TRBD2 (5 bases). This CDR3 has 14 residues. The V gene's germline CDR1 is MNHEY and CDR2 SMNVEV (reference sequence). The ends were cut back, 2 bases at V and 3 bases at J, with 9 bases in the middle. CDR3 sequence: CASSLGLVTDTQYF. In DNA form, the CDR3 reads TGTGCCAGCAGTTTAGGACTTGTTACAGATACGCAGTATTTT.

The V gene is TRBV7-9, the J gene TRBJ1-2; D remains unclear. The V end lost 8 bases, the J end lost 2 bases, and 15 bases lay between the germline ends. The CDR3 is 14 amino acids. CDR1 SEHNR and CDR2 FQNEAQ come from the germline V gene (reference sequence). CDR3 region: CASGGQTYNYGYTF. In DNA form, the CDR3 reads TGTGCCAGCGGAGGGCAGACTTACAACTATGGCTACACCTTC.

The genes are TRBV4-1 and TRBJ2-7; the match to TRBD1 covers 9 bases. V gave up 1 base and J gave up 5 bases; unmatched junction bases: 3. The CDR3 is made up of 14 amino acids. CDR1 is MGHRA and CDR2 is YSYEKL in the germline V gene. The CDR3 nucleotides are TGCGCCAGCAGCCAAGGGGACAGGGCTAACGAGCAGTACTTC. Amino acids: CASSQGDRANEQYF.

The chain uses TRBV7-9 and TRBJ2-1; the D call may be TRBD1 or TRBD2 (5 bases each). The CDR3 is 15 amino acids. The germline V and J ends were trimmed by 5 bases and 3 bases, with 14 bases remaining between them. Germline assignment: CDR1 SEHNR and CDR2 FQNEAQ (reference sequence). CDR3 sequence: CASSPPRDVYNEQFF. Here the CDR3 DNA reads TGTGCCAGCAGCCCCCCACGGGACGTCTACAATGAGCAGTTCTTC.

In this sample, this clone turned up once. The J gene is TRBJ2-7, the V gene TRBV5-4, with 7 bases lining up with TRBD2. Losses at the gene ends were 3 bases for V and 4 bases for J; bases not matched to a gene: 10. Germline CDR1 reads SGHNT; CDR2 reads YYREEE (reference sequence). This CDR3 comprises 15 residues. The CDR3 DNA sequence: TGTGCCAGCAGCTATGGGGGGGGAGTTAATTACGAGCAGTACTTC. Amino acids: CASSYGGGVNYEQYF.

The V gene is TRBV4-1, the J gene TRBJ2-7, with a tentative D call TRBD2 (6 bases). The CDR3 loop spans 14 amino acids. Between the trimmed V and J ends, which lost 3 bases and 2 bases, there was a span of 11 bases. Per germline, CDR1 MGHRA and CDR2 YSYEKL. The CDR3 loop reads CASSQGGITYEQYF. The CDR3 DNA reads TGCGCCAGCAGCCAGGGCGGGATTACCTACGAGCAGTACTTC.

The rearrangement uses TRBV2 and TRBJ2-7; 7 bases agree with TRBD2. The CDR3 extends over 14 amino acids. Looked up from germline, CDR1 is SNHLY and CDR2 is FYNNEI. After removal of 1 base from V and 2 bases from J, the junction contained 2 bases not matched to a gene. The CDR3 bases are TGTGCCAGCAGTGAAGAGGGAGGGACCTACGAGCAGTACTTC. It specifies CASSEEGGTYEQYF.

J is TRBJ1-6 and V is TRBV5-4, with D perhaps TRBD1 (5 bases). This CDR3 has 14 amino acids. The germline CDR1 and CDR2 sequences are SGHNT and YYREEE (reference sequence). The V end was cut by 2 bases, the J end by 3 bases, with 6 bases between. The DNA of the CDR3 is TGTGCCAGCAGCTTCAGGGACTATAATTCACCCCTCCACTTT. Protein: CASSFRDYNSPLHF. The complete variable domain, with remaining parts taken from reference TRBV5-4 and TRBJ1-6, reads ETGVTQSPTHLIKTRGQQVTLRCSSQSGHNTVSWYQQALGQGPQFIFQYYREEENGRGNFPPRFSGLQFPNYSSELNVNALELDDSALYLCASSFRDYNSPLHFGNGTRLTVT.

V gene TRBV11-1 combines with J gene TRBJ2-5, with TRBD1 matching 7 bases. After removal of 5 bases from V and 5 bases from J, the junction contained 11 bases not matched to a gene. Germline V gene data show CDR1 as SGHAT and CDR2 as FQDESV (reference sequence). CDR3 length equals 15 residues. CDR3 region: CASSHWDRPDETQYF. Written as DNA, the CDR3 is TGTGCCAGCAGCCATTGGGACAGACCCGATGAGACCCAGTACTTC.

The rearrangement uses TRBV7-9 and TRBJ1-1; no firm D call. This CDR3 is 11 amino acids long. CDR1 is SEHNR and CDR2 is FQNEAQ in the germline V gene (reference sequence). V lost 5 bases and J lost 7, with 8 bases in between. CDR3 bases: TGTGCCAGCAGCATGGACGTTGAAGCTTTCTTT. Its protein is CASSMDVEAFF. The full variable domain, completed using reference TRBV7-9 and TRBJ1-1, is DTGVSQNPRHKITKRGQNVTFRCDPISEHNRLYWYRQTLGQGPEFLTYFQNEAQLEKSRLLSDRFSAERPKGSFSTLEIQRTEQGDSAMYLCASSMDVEAFFGQGTRLTVV.

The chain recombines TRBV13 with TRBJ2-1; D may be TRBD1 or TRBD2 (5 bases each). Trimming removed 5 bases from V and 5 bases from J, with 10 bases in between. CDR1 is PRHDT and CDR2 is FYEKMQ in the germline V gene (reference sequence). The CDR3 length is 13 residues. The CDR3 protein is CASSPGTHNEQFF. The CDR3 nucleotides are TGTGCCAGCAGCCCCGGGACCCACAATGAGCAGTTCTTC.